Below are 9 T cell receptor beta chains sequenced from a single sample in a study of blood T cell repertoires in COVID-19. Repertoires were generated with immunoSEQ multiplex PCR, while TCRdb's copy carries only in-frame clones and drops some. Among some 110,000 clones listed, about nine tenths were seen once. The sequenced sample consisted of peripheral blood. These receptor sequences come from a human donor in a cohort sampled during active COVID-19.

The CDR3 reads CASSSAGTGVSEQYF. In DNA form, the CDR3 reads TGTGCCAGCAGCTCCGCCGGGACAGGTGTAAGCGAGCAGTACTTC. The V and J genes are TRBV28 and TRBJ2-7; 8 bases map to TRBD1. Trimming took 6 bases from V and 6 from J; bases not matched to a gene: 13. This CDR3 has 15 amino acids. Germline loops: CDR1 MDHEN, CDR2 SYDVKM.

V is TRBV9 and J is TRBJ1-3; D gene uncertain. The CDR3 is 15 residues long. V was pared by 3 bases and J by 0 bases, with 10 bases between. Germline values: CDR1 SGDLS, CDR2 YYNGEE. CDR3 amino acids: CASSATPDSGNTIYF. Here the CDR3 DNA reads TGTGCCAGCAGCGCTACGCCCGACTCTGGAAACACCATATATTTT.

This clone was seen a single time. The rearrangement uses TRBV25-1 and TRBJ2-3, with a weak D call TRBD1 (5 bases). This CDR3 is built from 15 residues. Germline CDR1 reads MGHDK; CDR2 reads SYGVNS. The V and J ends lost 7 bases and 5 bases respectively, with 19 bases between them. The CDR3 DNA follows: TGTGCCAGCACTCCGCGAACAGGAACTCAAGATACGCAGTATTTT. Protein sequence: CASTPRTGTQDTQYF.

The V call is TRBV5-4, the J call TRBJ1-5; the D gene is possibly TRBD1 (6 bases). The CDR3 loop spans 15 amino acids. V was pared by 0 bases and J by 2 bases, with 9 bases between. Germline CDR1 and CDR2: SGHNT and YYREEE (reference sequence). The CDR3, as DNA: TGTGCCAGCAGCTTGGCGGGGGGCGGCAATCAGCCCCAGCATTTT. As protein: CASSLAGGGNQPQHF.

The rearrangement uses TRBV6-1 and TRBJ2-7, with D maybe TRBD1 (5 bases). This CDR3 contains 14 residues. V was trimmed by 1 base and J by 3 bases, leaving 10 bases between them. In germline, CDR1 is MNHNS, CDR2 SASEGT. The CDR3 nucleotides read TGTGCCAGCAGTGAAGGGACATTAGACTACGAGCAGTACTTC. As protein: CASSEGTLDYEQYF.

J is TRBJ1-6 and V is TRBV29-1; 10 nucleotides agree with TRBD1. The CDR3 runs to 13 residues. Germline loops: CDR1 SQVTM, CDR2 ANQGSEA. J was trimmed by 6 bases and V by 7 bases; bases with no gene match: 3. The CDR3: CSAGQGGNSPLHF. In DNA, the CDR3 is TGCAGCGCAGGACAGGGGGGTAATTCACCCCTCCACTTT. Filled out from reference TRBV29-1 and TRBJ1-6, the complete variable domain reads SAVISQKPSRDICQRGTSLTIQCQVDSQVTMMFWYRQQPGQSLTLIATANQGSEATYESGFVIDKFPISRPNLTFSTLTVSNMSPEDSSIYLCSAGQGGNSPLHFGNGTRLTVT.

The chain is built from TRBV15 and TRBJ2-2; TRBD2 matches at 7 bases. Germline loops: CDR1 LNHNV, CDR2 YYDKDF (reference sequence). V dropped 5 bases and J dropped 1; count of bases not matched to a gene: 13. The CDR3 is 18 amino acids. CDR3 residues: CATSGRHSGTRNTGELFF. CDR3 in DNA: TGTGCCACCAGCGGGAGGCACAGCGGGACTCGGAACACCGGGGAGCTGTTTTTT.

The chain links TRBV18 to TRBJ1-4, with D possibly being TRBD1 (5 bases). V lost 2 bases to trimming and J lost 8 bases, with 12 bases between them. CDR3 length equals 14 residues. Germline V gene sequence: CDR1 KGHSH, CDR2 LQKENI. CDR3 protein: CASSPTRQKEKLFF. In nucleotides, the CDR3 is TGTGCCAGCTCACCAACCCGACAGAAAGAAAAACTGTTTTTT.

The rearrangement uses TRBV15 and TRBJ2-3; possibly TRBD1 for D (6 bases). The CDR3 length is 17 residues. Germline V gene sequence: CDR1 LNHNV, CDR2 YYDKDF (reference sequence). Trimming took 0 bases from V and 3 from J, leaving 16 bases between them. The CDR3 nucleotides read TGTGCCACCAGCAGAGATGGGCAGGGGCTAGTGACAGATACGCAGTATTTT. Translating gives CATSRDGQGLVTDTQYF.